This T cell receptor beta chain was obtained from a study of T cell responses to AZD1222 COVID-19 vaccine. A remark on this clone: Its target is unknown.

Data came from immunoSEQ multiplex PCR; TCRdb stores just in-frame clones and leaves some out. The table has 100,000 to 150,000 clones, around 90% seen once. This CDR3 comprises 15 residues. V shed 2 bases and J shed 7 bases, with 17 bases lying between them. Germline CDR1 and CDR2: MRHNA and SNTAGT. Points from the study as a whole: Seropositive AZD1222 recipients at baseline numbered only 5 to 7. Researchers took repertoire samples only after the peak T cell response had come. Researchers report vaccine-associated CD4 TCRs spanning spike, with dominance at 160-218 and 743-854. Following two doses of AZD1222, Spike-specific TCR breadth and depth rose.

The material sequenced was peripheral blood, taken 28 days after the second AZD1222 dose. The chain employs TRBV6-4 and TRBJ1-2, with no clear D. The receptor was isolated from an adult who received the AZD1222 COVID-19 vaccine. The CDR3 region has the DNA TGTGCCAGCAGTGACAAGCCCGACGGTTCGAGTGGCTACACCTTC. Amino acids: CASSDKPDGSSGYTF.